The rows below give T cell receptor beta chains drawn from one sample of a study of T cells after yellow fever vaccination. Via MiXCR, TCRdb re-called the 5' RACE reads, giving one row per CDR3 protein. The sample has some 54,000 distinct CDR3 sequences, 6.5% to 8.5% seen once. The sequenced sample was CD8+ T cells not binding an NS4B(214-222) dextramer, sorted from PBMCs, obtained roughly 46 days after the first yellow fever vaccination. Receptors were obtained from a young man who received the YFV17D yellow fever vaccine. CDR3s include the opening cysteine and the closing phenylalanine or tryptophan. A D gene is named only where the DNA matches it firmly. Only part of the rows carry a size: once, few, many, or a class if the clone is expanded.

J: TRBJ2-5; size: many; V: TRBV5-6; D: TRBD2; DNA: TGTGCCAGCAGCTTGAGTCGCGGGGGGGCCCGCGAGACCCAGTACTTC; CDR3: CASSLSRGGARETQYF
J: TRBJ2-1; size: few; V: TRBV10-3; D: TRBD1; DNA: TGTGCCATCGGGGACAGGGTGGATGAGCAGTTCTTC; CDR3: CAIGDRVDEQFF
J: TRBJ2-3; size: many; V: TRBV4-1; D: .; DNA: TGCGCCAGCAGCCACCGGGACCTAAATACGCAGTATTTT; CDR3: CASSHRDLNTQYF
J: TRBJ1-3; size: many; V: TRBV5-5; D: .; DNA: TGTGCCAGCAGCTTGGGTTCATGGGTTGGAAACACCATATATTTT; CDR3: CASSLGSWVGNTIYF
J: TRBJ1-5; size: few; V: TRBV4-1; D: TRBD1; DNA: TGCGCCAGCAGCCGAGGGACAGCTAGCAATCAGCCCCAGCATTTT; CDR3: CASSRGTASNQPQHF
J: TRBJ1-3; size: many; V: TRBV19; D: .; DNA: TGTGCCAGTAGTCTCGACAGGACTGGAAACACCATATATTTT; CDR3: CASSLDRTGNTIYF
J: TRBJ2-7; size: few; V: TRBV10-3; D: .; DNA: TGTGCCATCAGTAAAACTATAAGATCCTACGAGCAGTACTTC; CDR3: CAISKTIRSYEQYF
J: TRBJ2-1; size: .; V: TRBV20-1; D: .; DNA: TGCAGTGCCCCAAACCCCCAGGGGATGGAGGAGAATGAGCAGTTCTTC; CDR3: CSAPNPQGMEENEQFF
J: TRBJ2-1; size: many; V: TRBV7-6; D: .; DNA: TGTGCCAGCAGCCCTAGCTCCTACAATGAGCAGTTCTTC; CDR3: CASSPSSYNEQFF
J: TRBJ2-3; size: many; V: TRBV20-1; D: .; DNA: TGCAGTGCTAGGGCCGGAGGGGGGGATACGCAGTATTTT; CDR3: CSARAGGGDTQYF
J: TRBJ2-1; size: few; V: TRBV7-6; D: TRBD2; DNA: TGTGCCAGCAGCTTAGGGGTCAGTAGCGGGAGCTATGAGCAGTTCTTC; CDR3: CASSLGVSSGSYEQFF